The subject of this entry is one T cell receptor beta chain. TCRdb's table, derived via immunoSEQ multiplex PCR, lists solely in-frame clones and lacks some. Here the sample spans tens of thousands of clones, 65% to 90% being singletons. This sample was taken from a study of technical replicates of blood from several donors. The CDR3 covers 14 residues. Germline V gene sequence: CDR1 SGHRS, CDR2 YFSETQ. Between the trimmed V and J ends, which lost 2 bases and 0 bases, there was a span of 9 bases. The chain couples TRBV5-1 to TRBJ2-7; D is uncertain. What was sequenced was PBMCs. The clonotype was recovered from a human donor in good health. Some clones in this sample may be carry-over from other donors' samples. CDR3 protein: CASSFRSSSYEQYF. The CDR3, as DNA: TGCGCCAGCAGCTTTCGGTCCTCCTCCTACGAGCAGTACTTC.